These 5 T cell receptor beta chains were sequenced from one sample in a study of CXCR4 blockade with PD-1 therapy in pancreatic cancer. Only in-frame clones appear in the TCRdb table, and some are missing; sequencing was by immunoSEQ multiplex PCR. The profile shows several thousand clones, roughly 53% of them singletons. Sequenced sample: tumor tissue. These receptors all come from a human donor with pancreatic ductal adenocarcinoma.

The table lists this clone with a few counts. J is TRBJ2-5 and V is TRBV7-5; TRBD1, the D gene given by the table, was not confirmed from the DNA. TRBV7-5 is flagged as a pseudogene. The CDR3 covers 16 residues. The CDR3 DNA sequence: TGTGCCAGCAGCTTACCCCCGTTGAGGGGGCGGGAGACCCAGTACTTC. It codes for CASSLPPLRGRETQYF.

The chain employs TRBV19 and TRBJ2-1; the match to TRBD2 covers 8 bases. In germline, CDR1 is LNHDA, CDR2 SQIVND (reference sequence). This CDR3 comprises 18 residues. Trimming took 7 bases from V and 4 from J; bases not matched to a gene: 18. The CDR3 DNA follows: TGTGCCAGTACTATCAGAAGGACTAGCTTAAGCTCTTACAATGAGCAGTTCTTC. It codes for CASTIRRTSLSSYNEQFF.

The chain has TRBV29-1 and TRBJ1-1; tentative D call: TRBD1 (6 bases). CDR3 length: 12 amino acids. The germline V gene encodes CDR1 SQVTM and CDR2 ANQGSEA. Trimming removed 7 bases at V and 0 bases at J, with 9 bases between. The CDR3 DNA reads TGCAGCGCGGGACACCTGAACACTGAAGCTTTCTTT. Protein: CSAGHLNTEAFF.

The chain employs TRBV4-1 and TRBJ1-4; possibly TRBD1 for D (5 bases). Trimming took 4 bases from V and 3 from J, leaving 12 bases between them. The CDR3 runs 15 residues. From germline, CDR1 is MGHRA and CDR2 YSYEKL. CDR3 amino acids: CASSLDGGANEKLFF. The CDR3 nucleotides are TGCGCCAGCAGCCTCGACGGGGGGGCTAATGAAAAACTGTTTTTT.

The rearrangement uses TRBV6-8 and TRBJ2-5; possibly TRBD2 for D (6 bases). Germline V gene lookup returns CDR1 MNHGY and CDR2 SAAAGT. The CDR3 contains 13 residues. V was trimmed by 2 bases and J by 5 bases, leaving 9 bases between them. The CDR3 region is CASSYGGDETQYF. CDR3 nucleotides: TGTGCCAGCAGTTACGGAGGGGACGAGACCCAGTACTTC.